This T cell receptor (beta chain) was sequenced during a study of T cell responses to AZD1222 COVID-19 vaccine. Losses at the gene ends were 7 bases for V and 1 base for J; bases not matched to a gene: 5. CDR1 and CDR2 (germline): MDHEN, SYDVKM. This CDR3 region has 15 residues. TCRdb's copy holds only in-frame clones and misses some; the assay was immunoSEQ multiplex PCR. Among about 130,000 clones listed, 70% to 90% were seen once. This chain links TRBV28 with TRBJ1-5; 9 nucleotides align to TRBD1. Sequenced here: peripheral blood, sampled 28 days after the second AZD1222 dose. The TCR originated in an adult who received the AZD1222 COVID-19 vaccine. The CDR3 reads CASIPGQGSNQPQHF. Written as DNA, the CDR3 is TGTGCCAGCATCCCGGGACAGGGAAGCAATCAGCCCCAGCATTTT.